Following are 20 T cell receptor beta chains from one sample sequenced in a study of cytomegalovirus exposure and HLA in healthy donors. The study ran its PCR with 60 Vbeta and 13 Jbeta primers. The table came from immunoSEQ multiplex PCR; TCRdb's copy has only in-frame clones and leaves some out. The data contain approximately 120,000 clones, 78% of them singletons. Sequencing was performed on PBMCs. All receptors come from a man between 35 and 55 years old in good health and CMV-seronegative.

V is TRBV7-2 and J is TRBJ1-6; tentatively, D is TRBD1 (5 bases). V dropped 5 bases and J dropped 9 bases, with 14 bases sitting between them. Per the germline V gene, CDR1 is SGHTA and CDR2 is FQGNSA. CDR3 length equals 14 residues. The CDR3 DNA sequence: TGTGCCAGCAGCCAACAGGCCTTTCGTTCACCCCTCCACTTT. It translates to CASSQQAFRSPLHF.

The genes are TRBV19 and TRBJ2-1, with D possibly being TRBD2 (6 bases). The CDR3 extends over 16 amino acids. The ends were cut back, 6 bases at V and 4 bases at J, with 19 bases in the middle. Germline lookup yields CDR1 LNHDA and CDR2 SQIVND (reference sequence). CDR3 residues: CASRTPRRAGYNEQFF. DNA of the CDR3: TGTGCCAGTAGAACTCCCCGGAGGGCTGGATACAATGAGCAGTTCTTC. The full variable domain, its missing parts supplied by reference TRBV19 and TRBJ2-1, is DGGITQSPKYLFRKEGQNVTLSCEQNLNHDAMYWYRQDPGQGLRLIYYSQIVNDFQKGDIAEGYSVSREKKESFPLTVTSAQKNPTAFYLCASRTPRRAGYNEQFFGPGTRLTVL.

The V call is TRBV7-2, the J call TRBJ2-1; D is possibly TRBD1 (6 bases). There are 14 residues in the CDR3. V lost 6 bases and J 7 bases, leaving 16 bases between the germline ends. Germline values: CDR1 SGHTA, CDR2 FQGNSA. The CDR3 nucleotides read TGTGCCAGCAGGTCCGGGACAAGGAAAAATGAGCAGTTCTTC. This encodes CASRSGTRKNEQFF.

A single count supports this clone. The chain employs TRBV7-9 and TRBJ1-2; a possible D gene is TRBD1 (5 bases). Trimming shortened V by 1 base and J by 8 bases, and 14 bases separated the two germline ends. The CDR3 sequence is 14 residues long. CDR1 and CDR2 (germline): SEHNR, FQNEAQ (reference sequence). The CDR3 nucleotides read TGTGCCAGCAGCTTAGAGGGTTCGGGGGTCGGCTACACCTTC. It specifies CASSLEGSGVGYTF.

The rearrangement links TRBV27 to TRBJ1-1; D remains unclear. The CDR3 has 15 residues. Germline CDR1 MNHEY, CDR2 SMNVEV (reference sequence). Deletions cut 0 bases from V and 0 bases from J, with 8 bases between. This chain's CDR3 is CASSLSPGMNTEAFF. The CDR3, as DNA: TGTGCCAGCAGTTTATCGCCAGGCATGAACACTGAAGCTTTCTTT.

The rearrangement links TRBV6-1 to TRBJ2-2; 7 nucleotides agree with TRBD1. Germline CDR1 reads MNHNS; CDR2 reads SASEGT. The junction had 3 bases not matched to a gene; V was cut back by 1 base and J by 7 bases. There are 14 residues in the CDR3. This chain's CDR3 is CASSEVGGYGELFF. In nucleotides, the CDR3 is TGTGCCAGCAGTGAAGTAGGGGGCTACGGGGAGCTGTTTTTT.

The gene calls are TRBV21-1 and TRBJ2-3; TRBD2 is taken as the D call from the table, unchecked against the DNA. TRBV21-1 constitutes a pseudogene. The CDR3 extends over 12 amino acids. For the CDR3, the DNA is TGTGCCAGCAGCAAACGGGAAGATACGCAGTATTTT. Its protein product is CASSKREDTQYF.

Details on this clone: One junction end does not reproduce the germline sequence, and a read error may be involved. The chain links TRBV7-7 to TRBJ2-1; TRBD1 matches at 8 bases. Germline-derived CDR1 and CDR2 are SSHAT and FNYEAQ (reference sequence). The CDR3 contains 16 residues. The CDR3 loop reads CASSFSGTGANNEQFF. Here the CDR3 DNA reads TGTGCTAGCAGCTTTTCCGGGACAGGAGCGAACAATGAGCAGTTCTTC.

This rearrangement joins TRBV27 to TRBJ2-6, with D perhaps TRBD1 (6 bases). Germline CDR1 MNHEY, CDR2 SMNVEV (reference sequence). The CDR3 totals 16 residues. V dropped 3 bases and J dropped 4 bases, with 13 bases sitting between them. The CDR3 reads CASSFLNQGGANVLTF. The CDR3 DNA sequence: TGTGCCAGCAGTTTCCTCAATCAGGGGGGGGCCAACGTCCTGACTTTC.

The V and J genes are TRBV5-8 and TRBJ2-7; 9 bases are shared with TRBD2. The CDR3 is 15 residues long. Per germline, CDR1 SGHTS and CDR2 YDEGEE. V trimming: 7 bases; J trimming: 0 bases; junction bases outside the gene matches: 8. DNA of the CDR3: TGTGCCAGCGGTCCTAGCGGGGCCCTCTCCTACGAGCAGTACTTC. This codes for CASGPSGALSYEQYF.

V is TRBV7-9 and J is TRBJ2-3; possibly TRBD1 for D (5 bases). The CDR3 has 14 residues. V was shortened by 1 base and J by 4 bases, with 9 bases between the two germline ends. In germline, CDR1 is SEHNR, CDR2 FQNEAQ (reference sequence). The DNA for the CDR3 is TGTGCCAGCAGCTTAGGGGGCGCGGCAGATACGCAGTATTTT. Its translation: CASSLGGAADTQYF.

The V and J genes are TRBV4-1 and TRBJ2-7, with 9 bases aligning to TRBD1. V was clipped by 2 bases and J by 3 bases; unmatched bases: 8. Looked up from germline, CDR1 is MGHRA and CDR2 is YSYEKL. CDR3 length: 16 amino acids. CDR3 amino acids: CASSQIRTGDFYEQYF. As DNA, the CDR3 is TGCGCCAGCAGCCAAATCAGGACAGGGGACTTCTACGAGCAGTACTTC.

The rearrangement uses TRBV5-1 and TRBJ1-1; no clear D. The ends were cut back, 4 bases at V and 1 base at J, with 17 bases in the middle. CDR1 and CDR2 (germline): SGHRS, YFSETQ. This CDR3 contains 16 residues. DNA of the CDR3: TGCGCCAGCAGCGCGCCAGTCGGCGGGTCGAACACTGAAGCTTTCTTT. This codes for CASSAPVGGSNTEAFF.

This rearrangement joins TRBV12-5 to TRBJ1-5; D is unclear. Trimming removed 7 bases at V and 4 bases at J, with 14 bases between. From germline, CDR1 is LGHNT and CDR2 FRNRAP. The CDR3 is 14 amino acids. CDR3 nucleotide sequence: TGTGCTAGTGCCCCTGGGTTCGGGAATCAGCCCCAGCATTTT. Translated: CASAPGFGNQPQHF.

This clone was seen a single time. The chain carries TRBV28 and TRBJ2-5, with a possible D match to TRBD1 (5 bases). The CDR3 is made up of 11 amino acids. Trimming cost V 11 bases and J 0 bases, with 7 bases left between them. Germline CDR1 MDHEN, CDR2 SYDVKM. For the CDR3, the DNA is TGTGCCTCGACAGACCAAGAGACCCAGTACTTC. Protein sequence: CASTDQETQYF.

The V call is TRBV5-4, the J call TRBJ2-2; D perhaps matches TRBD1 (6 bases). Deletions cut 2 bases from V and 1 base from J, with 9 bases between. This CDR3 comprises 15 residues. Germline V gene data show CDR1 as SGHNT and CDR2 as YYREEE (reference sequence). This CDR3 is CASSFTGRNTGELFF. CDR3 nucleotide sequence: TGTGCCAGCAGCTTCACAGGGCGGAACACCGGGGAGCTGTTTTTT.

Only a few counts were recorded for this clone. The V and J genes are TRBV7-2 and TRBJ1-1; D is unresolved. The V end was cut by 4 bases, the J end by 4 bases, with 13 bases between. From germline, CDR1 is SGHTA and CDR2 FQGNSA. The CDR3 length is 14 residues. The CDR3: CASSSTSLGTEAFF. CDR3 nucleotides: TGTGCCAGCAGCTCCACATCCCTAGGCACTGAAGCTTTCTTT.

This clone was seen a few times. CDR3 protein: CASSLATVENTEAFF. CDR3 coding DNA: TGTGCCAGCAGCTTAGCGACAGTAGAGAACACTGAAGCTTTCTTT. V and J are TRBV7-9 and TRBJ1-1; possible D gene TRBD1, 5 bases. V was trimmed by 0 bases and J by 1 base, leaving 9 bases between them. The CDR3 loop spans 15 amino acids. The germline V gene has CDR1 SEHNR and CDR2 FQNEAQ (reference sequence).

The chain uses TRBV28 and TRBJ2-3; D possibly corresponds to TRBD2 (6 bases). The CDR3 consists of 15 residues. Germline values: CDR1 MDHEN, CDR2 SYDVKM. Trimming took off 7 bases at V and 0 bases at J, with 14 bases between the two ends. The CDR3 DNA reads TGTGCCAGCACTGTAGGCGGGGAAAGCACAGATACGCAGTATTTT. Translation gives CASTVGGESTDTQYF.

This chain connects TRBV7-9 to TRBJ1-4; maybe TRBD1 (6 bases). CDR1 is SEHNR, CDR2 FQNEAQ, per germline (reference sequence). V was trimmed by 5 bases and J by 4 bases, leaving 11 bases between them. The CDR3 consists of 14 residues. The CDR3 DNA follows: TGTGCCAGCAGCCAAACAGGGCTTAATGAAAAACTGTTTTTT. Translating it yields CASSQTGLNEKLFF.